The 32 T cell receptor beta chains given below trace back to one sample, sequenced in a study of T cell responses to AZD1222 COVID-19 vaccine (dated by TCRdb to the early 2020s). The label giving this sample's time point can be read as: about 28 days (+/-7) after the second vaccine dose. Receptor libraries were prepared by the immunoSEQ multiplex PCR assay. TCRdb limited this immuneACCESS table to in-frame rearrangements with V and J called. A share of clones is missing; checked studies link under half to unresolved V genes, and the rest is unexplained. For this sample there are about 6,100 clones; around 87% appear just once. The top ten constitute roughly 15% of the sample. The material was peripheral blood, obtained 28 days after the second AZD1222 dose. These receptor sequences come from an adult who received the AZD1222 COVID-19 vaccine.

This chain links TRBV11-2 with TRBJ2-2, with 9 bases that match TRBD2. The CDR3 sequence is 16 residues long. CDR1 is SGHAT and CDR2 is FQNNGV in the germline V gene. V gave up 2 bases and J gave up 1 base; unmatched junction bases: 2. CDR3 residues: CASSLNSGGNTGELFF. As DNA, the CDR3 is TGTGCCAGCAGCTTAAATAGCGGGGGGAACACCGGGGAGCTGTTTTTT.

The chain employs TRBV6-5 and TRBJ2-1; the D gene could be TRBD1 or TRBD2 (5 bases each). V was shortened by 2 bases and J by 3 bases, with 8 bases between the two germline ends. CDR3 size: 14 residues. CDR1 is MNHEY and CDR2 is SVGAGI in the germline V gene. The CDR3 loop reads CASSYGTDYNEQFF. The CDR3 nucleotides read TGTGCCAGCAGTTACGGGACGGACTACAATGAGCAGTTCTTC.

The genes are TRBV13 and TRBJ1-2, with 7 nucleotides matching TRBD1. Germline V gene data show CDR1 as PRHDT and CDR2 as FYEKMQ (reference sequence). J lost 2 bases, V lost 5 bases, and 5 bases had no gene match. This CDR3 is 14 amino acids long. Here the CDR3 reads CASSLQQGNYGYTF. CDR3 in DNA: TGTGCCAGCAGCCTTCAACAGGGGAACTATGGCTACACCTTC. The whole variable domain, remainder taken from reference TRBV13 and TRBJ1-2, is AAGVIQSPRHLIKEKRETATLKCYPIPRHDTVYWYQQGPGQDPQFLISFYEKMQSDKGSIPDRFSAQQFSDYHSELNMSSLELGDSALYFCASSLQQGNYGYTFGSGTRLTVV.

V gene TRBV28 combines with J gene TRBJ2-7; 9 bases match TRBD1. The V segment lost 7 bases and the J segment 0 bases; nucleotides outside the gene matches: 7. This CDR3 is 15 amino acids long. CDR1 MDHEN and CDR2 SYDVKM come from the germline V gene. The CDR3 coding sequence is TGTGCCAGCACCCCTACAGGGGGCTCCTCCTACGAGCAGTACTTC. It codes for CASTPTGGSSYEQYF.

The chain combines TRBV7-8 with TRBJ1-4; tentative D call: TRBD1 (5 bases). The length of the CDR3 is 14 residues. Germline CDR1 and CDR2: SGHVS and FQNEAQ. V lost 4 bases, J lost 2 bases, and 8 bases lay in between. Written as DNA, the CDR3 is TGTGCCAGCAGCTCGGGACGGACTAATGAAAAACTGTTTTTT. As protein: CASSSGRTNEKLFF.

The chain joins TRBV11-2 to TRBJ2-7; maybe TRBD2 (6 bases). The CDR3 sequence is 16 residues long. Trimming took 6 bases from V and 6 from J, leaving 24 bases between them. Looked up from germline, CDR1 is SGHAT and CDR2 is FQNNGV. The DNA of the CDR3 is TGTGCCAGCAGTCCGGGACTCGGACTTTCTTTGGGCGAGCAGTACTTC. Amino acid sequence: CASSPGLGLSLGEQYF.

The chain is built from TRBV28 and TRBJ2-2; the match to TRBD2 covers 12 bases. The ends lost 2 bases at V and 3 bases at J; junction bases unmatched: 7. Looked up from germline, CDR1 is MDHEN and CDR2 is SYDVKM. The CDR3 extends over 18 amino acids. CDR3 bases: TGTGCCAGCAGTTTAACTAGCGGGAGGATGAGGTACACCGGGGAGCTGTTTTTT. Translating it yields CASSLTSGRMRYTGELFF. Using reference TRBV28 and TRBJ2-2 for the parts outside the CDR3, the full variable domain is DVKVTQSSRYLVKRTGEKVFLECVQDMDHENMFWYRQDPGLGLRLIYFSYDVKMKEKGDIPEGYSVSREKKERFSLILESASTNQTSMYLCASSLTSGRMRYTGELFFGEGSRLTVL.

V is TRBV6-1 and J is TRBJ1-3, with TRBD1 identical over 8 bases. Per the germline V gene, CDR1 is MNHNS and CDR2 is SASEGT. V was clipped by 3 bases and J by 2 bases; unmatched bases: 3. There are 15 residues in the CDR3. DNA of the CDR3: TGTGCCAGCAGTGACCAGACAGGGGCTGGAAACACCATATATTTT. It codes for CASSDQTGAGNTIYF.

The CDR3 region is CASSLATGGARRGEAFF. The CDR3 region has the DNA TGTGCCAGCAGCTTAGCAACAGGGGGCGCCCGAAGGGGTGAAGCTTTCTTT. The V call is TRBV7-6, the J call TRBJ1-1, with 9 positions matching TRBD1. This CDR3 has 17 residues. V lost 0 bases and J lost 7; bases outside the gene matches: 12. Per the germline V gene, CDR1 is SGHVS and CDR2 is FNYEAQ. Full variable domain (remainder filled in from reference TRBV7-6 and TRBJ1-1): GAGVSQSPRYKVTKRGQDVALRCDPISGHVSLYWYRQALGQGPEFLTYFNYEAQQDKSGLPNDRFSAERPEGSISTLTIQRTEQRDSAMYRCASSLATGGARRGEAFFGQGTRLTVV.

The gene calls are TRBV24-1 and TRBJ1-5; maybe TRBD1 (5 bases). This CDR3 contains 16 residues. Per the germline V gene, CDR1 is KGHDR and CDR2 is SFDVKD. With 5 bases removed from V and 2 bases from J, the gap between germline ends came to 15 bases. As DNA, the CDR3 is TGTGCCACCAGTGCCACGACAGTGTTGGGCAATCAGCCCCAGCATTTT. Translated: CATSATTVLGNQPQHF.

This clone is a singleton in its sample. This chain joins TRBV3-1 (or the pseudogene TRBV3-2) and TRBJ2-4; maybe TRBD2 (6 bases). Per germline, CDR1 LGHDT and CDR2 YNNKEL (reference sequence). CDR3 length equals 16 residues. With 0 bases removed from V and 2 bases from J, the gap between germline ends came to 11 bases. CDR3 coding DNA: TGTGCCAGCAGCCAAGACGTGCGGGGACCCAAAAACATTCAGTACTTC. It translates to CASSQDVRGPKNIQYF.

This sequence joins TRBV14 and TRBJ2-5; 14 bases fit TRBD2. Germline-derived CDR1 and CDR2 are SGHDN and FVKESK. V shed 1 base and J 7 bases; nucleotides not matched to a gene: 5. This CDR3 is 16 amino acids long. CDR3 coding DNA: TGTGCCAGCAGCCAAGGACTAGCGGGAGGGCGTGGGACCCAGTACTTC. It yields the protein CASSQGLAGGRGTQYF.

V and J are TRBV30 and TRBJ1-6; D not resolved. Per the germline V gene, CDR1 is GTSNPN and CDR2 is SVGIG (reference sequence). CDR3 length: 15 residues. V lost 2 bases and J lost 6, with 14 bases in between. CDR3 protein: CAWSNGARFNSPLHF. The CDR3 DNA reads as TGTGCCTGGAGTAACGGTGCCAGGTTTAATTCACCCCTCCACTTT.

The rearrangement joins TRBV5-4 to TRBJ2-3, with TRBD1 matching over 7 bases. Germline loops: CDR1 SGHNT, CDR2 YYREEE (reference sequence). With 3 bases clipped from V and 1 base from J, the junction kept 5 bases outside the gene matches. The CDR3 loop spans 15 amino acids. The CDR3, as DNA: TGTGCCAGCAGCTCCGGGACAGCCCGCACAGATACGCAGTATTTT. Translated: CASSSGTARTDTQYF. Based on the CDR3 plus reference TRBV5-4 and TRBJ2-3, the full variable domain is ETGVTQSPTHLIKTRGQQVTLRCSSQSGHNTVSWYQQALGQGPQFIFQYYREEENGRGNFPPRFSGLQFPNYSSELNVNALELDDSALYLCASSSGTARTDTQYFGPGTRLTVL.

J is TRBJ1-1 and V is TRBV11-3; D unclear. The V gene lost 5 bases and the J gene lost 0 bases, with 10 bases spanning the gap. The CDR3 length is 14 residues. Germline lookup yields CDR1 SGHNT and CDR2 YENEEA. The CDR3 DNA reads TGTGCCAGCAGCGTAGTTCGACTGAACACTGAAGCTTTCTTT. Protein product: CASSVVRLNTEAFF.

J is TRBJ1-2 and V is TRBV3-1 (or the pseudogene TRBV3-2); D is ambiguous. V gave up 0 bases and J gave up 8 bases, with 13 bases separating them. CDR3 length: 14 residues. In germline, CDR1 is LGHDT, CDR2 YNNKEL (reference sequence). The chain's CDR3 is CASSQEGGPGGYTF. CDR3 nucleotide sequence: TGTGCCAGCAGCCAAGAGGGAGGGCCGGGAGGCTACACCTTC.

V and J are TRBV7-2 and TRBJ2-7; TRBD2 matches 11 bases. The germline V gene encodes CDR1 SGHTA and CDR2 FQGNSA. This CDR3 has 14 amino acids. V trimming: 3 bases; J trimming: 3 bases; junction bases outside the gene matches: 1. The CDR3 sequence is CASSFTSGGYEQYF. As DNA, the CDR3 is TGTGCCAGCAGCTTTACTAGCGGGGGCTACGAGCAGTACTTC.

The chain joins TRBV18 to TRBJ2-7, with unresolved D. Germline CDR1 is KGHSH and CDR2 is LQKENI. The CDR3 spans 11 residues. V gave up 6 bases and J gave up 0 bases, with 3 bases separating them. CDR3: CASSSSYEQYV. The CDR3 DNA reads TGTGCCAGCTCTAGCTCCTACGAGCAGTACGTC.

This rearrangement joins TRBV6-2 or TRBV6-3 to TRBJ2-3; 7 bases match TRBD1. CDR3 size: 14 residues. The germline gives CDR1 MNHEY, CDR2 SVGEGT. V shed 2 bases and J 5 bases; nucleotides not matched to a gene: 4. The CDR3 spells CASSYKTGIDTQYF. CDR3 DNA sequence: TGTGCCAGCAGTTACAAGACAGGGATAGATACGCAGTATTTT.

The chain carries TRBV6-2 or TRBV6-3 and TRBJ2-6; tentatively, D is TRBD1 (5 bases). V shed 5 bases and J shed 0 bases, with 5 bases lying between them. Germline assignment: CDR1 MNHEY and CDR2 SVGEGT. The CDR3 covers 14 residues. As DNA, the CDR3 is TGTGCCAGCAGTACAGGCTCTGGGGCCAACGTCCTGACTTTC. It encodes CASSTGSGANVLTF.

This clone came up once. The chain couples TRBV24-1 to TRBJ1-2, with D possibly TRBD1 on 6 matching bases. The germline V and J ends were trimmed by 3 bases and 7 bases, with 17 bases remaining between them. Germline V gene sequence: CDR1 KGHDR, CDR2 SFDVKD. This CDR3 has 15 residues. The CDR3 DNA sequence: TGTGCCACCAGTGATGAAAGGGGGACTGTTCTTGGCTACACCTTC. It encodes CATSDERGTVLGYTF.

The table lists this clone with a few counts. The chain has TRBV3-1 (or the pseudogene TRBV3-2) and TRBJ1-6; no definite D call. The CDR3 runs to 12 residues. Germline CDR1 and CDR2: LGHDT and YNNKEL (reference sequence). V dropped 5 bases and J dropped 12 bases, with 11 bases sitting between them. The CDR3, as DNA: TGTGCCAGCAGCTTACGGGGATTACCCCTCCACTTT. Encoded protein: CASSLRGLPLHF.

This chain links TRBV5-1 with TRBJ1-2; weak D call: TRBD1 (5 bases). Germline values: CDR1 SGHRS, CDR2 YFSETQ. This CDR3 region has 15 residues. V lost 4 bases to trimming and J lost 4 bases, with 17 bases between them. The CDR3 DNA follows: TGCGCCAGCAGCCCGGGGGAGGAACGGATCTATGGCTACACCTTC. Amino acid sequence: CASSPGEERIYGYTF.

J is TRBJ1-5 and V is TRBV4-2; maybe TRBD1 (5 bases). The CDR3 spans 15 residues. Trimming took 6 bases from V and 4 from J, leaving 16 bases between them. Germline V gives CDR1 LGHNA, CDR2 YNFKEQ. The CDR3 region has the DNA TGTGCCAGCAGTCCCATGGACACTGCAAATCAGCCCCAGCATTTT. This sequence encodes CASSPMDTANQPQHF.

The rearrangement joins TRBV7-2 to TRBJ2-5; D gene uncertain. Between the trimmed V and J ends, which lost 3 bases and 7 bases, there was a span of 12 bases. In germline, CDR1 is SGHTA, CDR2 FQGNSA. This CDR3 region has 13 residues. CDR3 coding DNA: TGTGCCAGCAGCTTGGCAGAGGCAGGGACCCAGTACTTC. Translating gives CASSLAEAGTQYF. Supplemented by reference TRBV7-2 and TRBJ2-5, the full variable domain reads GAGVSQSPSNKVTEKGKDVELRCDPISGHTALYWYRQSLGQGLEFLIYFQGNSAPDKSGLPSDRFSAERTGGSVSTLTIQRTQQEDSAVYLCASSLAEAGTQYFGPGTRLLVL.

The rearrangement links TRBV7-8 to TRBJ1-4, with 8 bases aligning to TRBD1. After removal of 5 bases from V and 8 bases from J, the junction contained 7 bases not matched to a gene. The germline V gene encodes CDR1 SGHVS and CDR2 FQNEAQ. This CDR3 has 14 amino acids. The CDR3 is CASSIRQGPEKLFF. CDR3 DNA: TGTGCCAGCAGCATTCGACAGGGGCCCGAAAAACTGTTTTTT.

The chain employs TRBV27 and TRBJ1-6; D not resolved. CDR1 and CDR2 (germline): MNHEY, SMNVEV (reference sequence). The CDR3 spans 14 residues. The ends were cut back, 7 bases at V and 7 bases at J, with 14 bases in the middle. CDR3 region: CASMHAGWNSPLHF. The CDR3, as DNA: TGTGCCAGCATGCACGCAGGATGGAATTCACCCCTCCACTTT.

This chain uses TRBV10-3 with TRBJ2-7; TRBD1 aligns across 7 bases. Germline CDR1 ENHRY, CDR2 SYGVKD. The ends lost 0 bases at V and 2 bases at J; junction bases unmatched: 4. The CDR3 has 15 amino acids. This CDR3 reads CAISESAGGPYEQYF. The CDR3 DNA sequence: TGTGCCATCAGTGAGTCGGCAGGGGGTCCCTACGAGCAGTACTTC.

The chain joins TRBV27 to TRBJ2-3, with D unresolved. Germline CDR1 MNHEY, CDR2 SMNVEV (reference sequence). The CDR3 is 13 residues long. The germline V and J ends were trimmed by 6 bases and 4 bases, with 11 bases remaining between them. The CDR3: CASSRHSADTQYF. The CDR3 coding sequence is TGTGCCAGCAGCCGACACTCCGCAGATACGCAGTATTTT.

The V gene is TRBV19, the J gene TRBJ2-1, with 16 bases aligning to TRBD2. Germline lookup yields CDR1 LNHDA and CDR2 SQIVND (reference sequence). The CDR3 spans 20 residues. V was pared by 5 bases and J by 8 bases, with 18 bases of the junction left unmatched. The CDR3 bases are TGTGCCAGTAGTGTCTCCTCCGGGACTAGCGGGAGGGAGACGATACATGAGCAGTTCTTC. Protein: CASSVSSGTSGRETIHEQFF.

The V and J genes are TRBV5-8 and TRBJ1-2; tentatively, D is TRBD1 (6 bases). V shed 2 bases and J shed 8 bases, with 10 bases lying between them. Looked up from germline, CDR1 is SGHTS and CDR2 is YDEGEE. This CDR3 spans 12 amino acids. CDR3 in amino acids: CASSLQGGGYTF. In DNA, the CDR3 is TGTGCCAGCAGCTTACAGGGAGGCGGCTACACCTTC.

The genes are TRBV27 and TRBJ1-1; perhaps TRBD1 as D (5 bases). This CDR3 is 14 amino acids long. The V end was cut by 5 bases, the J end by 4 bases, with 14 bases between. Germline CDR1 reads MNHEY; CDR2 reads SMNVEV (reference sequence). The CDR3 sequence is CASSDYAGGTEAFF. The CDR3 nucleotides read TGTGCCAGCAGTGATTATGCTGGGGGCACTGAAGCTTTCTTT.